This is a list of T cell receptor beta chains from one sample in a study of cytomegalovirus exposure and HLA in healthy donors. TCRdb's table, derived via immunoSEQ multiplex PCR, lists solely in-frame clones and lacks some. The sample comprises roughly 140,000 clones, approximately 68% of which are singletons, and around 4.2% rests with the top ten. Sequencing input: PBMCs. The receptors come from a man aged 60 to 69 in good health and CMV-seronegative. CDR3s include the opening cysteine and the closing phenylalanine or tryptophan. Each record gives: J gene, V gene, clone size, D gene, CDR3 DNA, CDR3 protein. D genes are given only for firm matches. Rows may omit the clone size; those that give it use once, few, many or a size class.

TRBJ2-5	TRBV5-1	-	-	TGCGCCAGCAGCTTATCCTTGGGGGGAGAGGAGACCCAGTACTTC	CASSLSLGGEETQYF
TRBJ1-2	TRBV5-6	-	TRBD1	TGTGCCAGCAGCAGGGGGGGGGACAGGGGAATTCATGGCTACACCTTC	CASSRGGDRGIHGYTF
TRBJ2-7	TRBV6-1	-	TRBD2	TGTGCCAGCAAGGGGATAGCGGGAGGGCCAGAGCAGTACTTC	CASKGIAGGPEQYF
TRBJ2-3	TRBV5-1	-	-	TGCGCCAGCAGCTTGTCGGATACGCAGTATTTT	CASSLSDTQYF
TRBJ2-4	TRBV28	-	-	TGTGCCAGCAGTTATCCCGACAAACCCAAAAACATTCAGTACTTC	CASSYPDKPKNIQYF
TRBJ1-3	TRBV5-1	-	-	TGCGCCAGCAGTCAGACAGGAGACTCTGGAAACACCATATATTTT	CASSQTGDSGNTIYF
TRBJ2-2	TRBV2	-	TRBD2	TGTGCCAGCAGTGTGACTAGCCCTGGCACCGGGGAGCTGTTTTTT	CASSVTSPGTGELFF
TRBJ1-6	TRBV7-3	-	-	TGTGCCAGCAGCTTCGGGAGGGGGAAGAATAATTCACCCCTCCACTTT	CASSFGRGKNNSPLHF
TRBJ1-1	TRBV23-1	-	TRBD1	TGCGCCAGCAGTCAAGGGACAGGCCTTGGGGACACTGAAGCTTTCTTT	CASSQGTGLGDTEAFF
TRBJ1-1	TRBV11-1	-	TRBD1	TGTGCCAGCAGCCTATGGACAGGGGGAAACACTGAAGCTTTCTTT	CASSLWTGGNTEAFF
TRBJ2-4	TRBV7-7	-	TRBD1	TGTGCTAGCAGCATCAGGACAGGGAAGAAGTACTTC	CASSIRTGKKYF
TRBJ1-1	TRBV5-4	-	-	TGTGCCAGCAGCTTGGCCCTAGGGGCAGGGAACACTGAAGCTTTCTTT	CASSLALGAGNTEAFF
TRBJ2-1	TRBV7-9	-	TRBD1	TGTGCCAGCAGCTTAGCCCGGACAGGGGCGGATGAGCAGTTCTTC	CASSLARTGADEQFF
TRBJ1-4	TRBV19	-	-	TGTGCCAGTAGTAAGGCAGCAGGGGATGATGAAAAACTGTTTTTT	CASSKAAGDDEKLFF
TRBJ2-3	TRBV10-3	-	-	TGTGCCATCAGTGAGTCTTCGGCAGGGGAACAGTATTTT	CAISESSAGEQYF
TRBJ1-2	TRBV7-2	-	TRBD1	TGTGCCAGCAGCCCTAGGGCGGGAGGGACAGGGGATTCCGATGGCTACACCTTC	CASSPRAGGTGDSDGYTF
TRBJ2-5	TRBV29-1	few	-	TGCAGCGTAGAAGCGATAGTACAAGAGACCCAGTACTTC	CSVEAIVQETQYF
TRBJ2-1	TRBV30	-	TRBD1	TGTGCCTGGAGTGCCGGGACAGGTAGCTACAATGAGCAGTTCTTC	CAWSAGTGSYNEQFF
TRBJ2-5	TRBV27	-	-	TGTGCCAGCAGCCGAGGGAACTTGGAGACCCAGTACTTC	CASSRGNLETQYF
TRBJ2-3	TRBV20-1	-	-	TGCAGTGCTTTAAAAACAGATACGCAGTATTTT	CSALKTDTQYF
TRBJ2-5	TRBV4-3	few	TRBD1	TGCGCCAGCAGCCAAGGAAGGACAGGGGGCGAGACCCAGTACTTC	CASSQGRTGGETQYF
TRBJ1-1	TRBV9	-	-	TGTGCCAGCAGCGTTGACAGCCAATACACTGAAGCTTTCTTT	CASSVDSQYTEAFF
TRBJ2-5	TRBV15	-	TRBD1	TGTGCCACCAGCAGAGACCGGGACAGGGGCGAGACCCAGTACTTC	CATSRDRDRGETQYF
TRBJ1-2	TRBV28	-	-	TGTGCCAGCGGGGGGAGGCCGTATGGCTACACCTTC	CASGGRPYGYTF
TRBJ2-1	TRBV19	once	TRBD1	TGTGCCAGTAGTATGGGACAGGGGACCTTCGATGAGCAGTTCTTC	CASSMGQGTFDEQFF
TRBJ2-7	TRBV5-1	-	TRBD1	TGCGCCAGCAGCATAATACCGGGACAGGAGTTCGAGCAGTACTTC	CASSIIPGQEFEQYF
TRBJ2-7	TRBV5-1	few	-	TGCGCCAGCAGCTTGACGGGGGGCAGATACGAGCAGTACTTC	CASSLTGGRYEQYF
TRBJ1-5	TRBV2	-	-	TGTGCCAGCAATCGACAGATTAGCAATCAGCCCCAGCATTTT	CASNRQISNQPQHF
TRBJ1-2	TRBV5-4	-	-	TGTGCCAGCAGCTTGGTCAGGTCAGCAGCTAACTATGGCTACACCTTC	CASSLVRSAANYGYTF
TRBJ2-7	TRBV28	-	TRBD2	TGTGCCAGCAGTTCCGCTAGCGGGAGGGAGGAAGAGCAGTACTTC	CASSSASGREEEQYF
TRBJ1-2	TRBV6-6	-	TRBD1	TGTGCCAGCAGTTACATTTCCGGGACAGGGTTTTATGGCTACACCTTC	CASSYISGTGFYGYTF
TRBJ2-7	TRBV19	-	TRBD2	TGTGCCAGTAGTCCCCTAGCGGGGGCGGGCGAGCAGTACTTC	CASSPLAGAGEQYF